There are a few counts of the clone carrying this TCR beta chain. Its target is unknown. The sample is drawn from a study of identical twins. Study-level results: Conclusions relied on cross-sectional statistical analysis, not following the same donors.

One entry per CDR3 protein results from TCRdb running MiXCR on the 5' RACE reads. The profile shows 460,000 or so distinct CDR3 sequences, 12% to 15% of them singletons. Germline lookup yields CDR1 SGHRS and CDR2 YFSETQ. V dropped 5 bases and J dropped 2; count of bases not matched to a gene: 13. This CDR3 is built from 16 residues. The sample was also reused in another study, on yellow fever vaccine responses in identical twins.

The gene calls are TRBV5-1 and TRBJ2-7; 7 bases are shared with TRBD1. The sequenced sample was CD4+ T cells sorted from blood. This sequence was found in a young woman in good health. CDR3 sequence reads: CASSPRGSPGPYEQYF. CDR3 in DNA: TGCGCCAGCAGTCCCAGGGGGAGTCCAGGGCCCTACGAGCAGTACTTC.